This entry lists 30 T cell receptor beta chains sequenced from one sample in a study of tumor-infiltrating lymphocytes in primary liver carcinoma. The template, roughly 0.45 ug total RNA, yielded TCR beta cDNA made with a constant-region primer. Researchers made the TCR beta libraries by running three nested multiplex PCR rounds with slightly modified ARM-PCR. Primers for the first two PCR rounds were TRBV1-TRBV30 forward primers and a C-beta reverse primer (about 9 cycles per round). TCRdb processed the multiplex PCR reads anew with MiXCR; each CDR3 protein has one entry. Here the sample spans about 120,000 distinct CDR3 sequences, about two thirds being singletons. From 20-30 mg of unsorted bulk tissue, DNA and RNA were co-extracted together. The sequencing input was tumor-adjacent normal liver tissue. These receptor sequences come from a woman aged 55-70 years with primary liver carcinoma and hepatitis B virus infection.

On this clonotype itself: This may stem from a read error, because a much larger clone lies one nucleotide away. The chain is built from TRBV12-3 or TRBV12-4 and TRBJ2-2; 8 bases are a match to TRBD2. Losses at the gene ends were 8 bases for V and 9 bases for J; bases not matched to a gene: 11. The CDR3 length is 14 residues. The CDR3 DNA sequence: TGTGCCAGCCTGAGCGGGAGACGAACCAGGGAGCTGTTTTTT. Translation gives CASLSGRRTRELFF.

Ten or more counts support this clonotype. This chain's CDR3 is CASSYDLAPLNNEQFF. CDR3 nucleotide sequence: TGTGCCAGCAGCTACGATCTTGCCCCGTTAAACAATGAGCAGTTCTTC. The chain has TRBV7-9 and TRBJ2-1, with no clear D. There are 16 residues in the CDR3. V was shortened by 4 bases and J by 5 bases, with 18 bases between the two germline ends. Germline V gene lookup returns CDR1 SEHNR and CDR2 FQNEAQ (reference sequence).

This clonotype was seen many times. This rearrangement joins TRBV2 to TRBJ2-5, with D maybe TRBD1 (5 bases). The V gene lost 4 bases and the J gene lost 7 bases, with 16 bases spanning the gap. CDR3 length: 14 amino acids. CDR1 SNHLY and CDR2 FYNNEI come from the germline V gene. In nucleotides, the CDR3 is TGTGCCAGCAGTGTTGCAGGGTCTGTCGGGACCCAGTACTTC. Translation: CASSVAGSVGTQYF.

The chain is built from TRBV5-1 and TRBJ1-1, with TRBD1 matching over 8 bases. This CDR3 is 17 amino acids long. Per the germline V gene, CDR1 is SGHRS and CDR2 is YFSETQ. With 0 bases clipped from V and 1 base from J, the junction kept 8 bases outside the gene matches. CDR3 loop: CASSLGDRMFGNTEAFF. Here the CDR3 DNA reads TGCGCCAGCAGCTTGGGGGACAGGATGTTTGGGAACACTGAAGCTTTCTTT.

J is TRBJ2-3 and V is TRBV11-2; 8 positions agree with TRBD2. The CDR3 sequence is 13 residues long. Germline values: CDR1 SGHAT, CDR2 FQNNGV. The V segment lost 5 bases and the J segment 11 bases; nucleotides outside the gene matches: 9. The CDR3 DNA follows: TGTGCCAGCAGCCCGCCAGGGACTAGGGTGCAGTATTTT. Translation: CASSPPGTRVQYF. The whole variable domain, remainder taken from reference TRBV11-2 and TRBJ2-3, is EAGVAQSPRYKIIEKRQSVAFWCNPISGHATLYWYQQILGQGPKLLIQFQNNGVVDDSQLPKDRFSAERLKGVDSTLKIQPAKLEDSAVYLCASSPPGTRVQYFGPGTRLTVL.

This clonotype is a singleton in its sample. A much larger clone differs by one base, so this may be a read error. The gene calls are TRBV5-1 and TRBJ1-4; TRBD1 matches at 7 bases. The CDR3 runs to 14 residues. The germline V gene encodes CDR1 SGHRS and CDR2 YFSETQ. The CDR3: CASSPDRPNKKLFF. The CDR3 DNA reads TGCGCCAGCAGCCCGGACAGGCCTAATAAAAAACTGTTTTTT.

Note on this clonotype: Because it lacks the conserved phenylalanine or tryptophan at the end, this CDR3 is likely a read error. The chain recombines TRBV4-1 with TRBJ2-7; D not certain. Trimming shortened V by 0 bases and J by 0 bases, and 6 bases separated the two germline ends. This CDR3 is 14 amino acids long. Germline values: CDR1 MGHRA, CDR2 YSYEKL. The CDR3 DNA sequence: TGCGCCAGCAGCCAAGATCCGTACTCCTACGAGCAGTACTTA. Translated: CASSQDPYSYEQYL.

This clonotype was seen many times. The rearrangement joins TRBV10-3 to TRBJ1-3; D ambiguous. Germline CDR1 is ENHRY and CDR2 is SYGVKD. The CDR3 is 14 residues long. The ends were cut back, 0 bases at V and 1 base at J, with 4 bases in the middle. The CDR3 loop reads CAISESVSGNTIYF. In DNA form, the CDR3 reads TGTGCCATCAGTGAGTCAGTTTCTGGAAACACCATATATTTT.

In the case of this clonotype: Relative to the germline gene, one junction end is altered; a read error may explain this. The V call is TRBV4-1, the J call TRBJ2-1; D is possibly TRBD1 or TRBD2 (5 bases each). The CDR3 contains 17 residues. In germline, CDR1 is MGHRA, CDR2 YSYEKL. This chain's CDR3 is CASSLTEGPGVYNEQFF. CDR3 sequence (DNA): TGCGCTAGCAGCCTCACAGAGGGGCCTGGGGTTTACAATGAGCAGTTCTTC.

The sample holds a few counts of this clonotype. The chain couples TRBV19 to TRBJ1-2; 8 bases are a match to TRBD1. The length of the CDR3 is 15 residues. In germline, CDR1 is LNHDA, CDR2 SQIVND (reference sequence). V was pared by 5 bases and J by 4 bases, with 9 bases of the junction left unmatched. DNA of the CDR3: TGTGCCAGTAGTCCGGCAGGGGGCCCCTCCTATGGCTACACCTTC. Translated, it gives CASSPAGGPSYGYTF. The entire variable domain, with the rest obtained from reference TRBV19 and TRBJ1-2, is as follows: DGGITQSPKYLFRKEGQNVTLSCEQNLNHDAMYWYRQDPGQGLRLIYYSQIVNDFQKGDIAEGYSVSREKKESFPLTVTSAQKNPTAFYLCASSPAGGPSYGYTFGSGTRLTVV.

As concerns this clonotype: Compared with germline, one end of the junction differs, possibly owing to a read error. The chain couples TRBV6-2 or TRBV6-3 to TRBJ2-1; tentatively, D is TRBD2 (6 bases). Per the germline V gene, CDR1 is MNHEY and CDR2 is SVGEGT. The CDR3 has 16 residues. In DNA form, the CDR3 reads TGTGCCATCAGCCCGGGGGACTTCAGCTCCTTCAATGAGCAGTTCTTC. Translated: CAISPGDFSSFNEQFF.

This clonotype has only a few counts. The junction does not match germline at one end; this may be a read error. The J gene is TRBJ2-5, the V gene TRBV14; D is undetermined. Germline loops: CDR1 SGHDN, CDR2 FVKESK. This CDR3 comprises 13 residues. CDR3 sequence reads: CASSRRQQETQYF. CDR3 nucleotides: TGTGCCAGCAGCCGAAGGCAGCAAGAGACCCAATACTTC.

About this clonotype itself: With a much larger clone just one base away, this may be a read error. This rearrangement joins TRBV12-3 or TRBV12-4 to TRBJ2-1; 9 positions match TRBD2. J gave up 1 base and V 6 bases, and 7 bases lay outside the gene matches. This CDR3 is built from 16 residues. CDR3 region: CASRGSGRTSYNEQFF. The CDR3 DNA reads TGTGCCAGCAGGGGTAGCGGGAGAACTTCCTACAATGAGCAGTTCTTC.

In regard to this clonotype: Because it lacks the conserved phenylalanine or tryptophan at the end, this CDR3 is likely a read error. The rearrangement uses TRBV6-6 and TRBJ2-3; 8 bases are shared with TRBD2. The CDR3 sequence is 16 residues long. The V gene end was trimmed by 6 bases and the J gene end by 0 bases; junction bases not matched to a gene: 8. Germline CDR1 and CDR2: MNHNY and SVGAGI (reference sequence). CDR3 nucleotide sequence: TGTGCCAGCAGACATACTAGCGGACCAAGCACAGATACGCAGTATTCT. Translation: CASRHTSGPSTDTQYS.

The rearrangement links TRBV20-1 to TRBJ2-5, with D possibly TRBD2 on 6 matching bases. The V gene's germline CDR1 is DFQATT and CDR2 SNEGSKA (reference sequence). The CDR3 has 13 residues. Here the CDR3 DNA reads TGCAGCGGCCAGGAGGGGCTCTCTGAGACCCAGTACTTC. Translation: CSGQEGLSETQYF.

A remark on this clonotype: At one end, the junction sequence differs from germline, possibly due to a read error. CDR3 DNA: TGCAACGTTGGGACAGGGTTGAATCAGCCCCAGCATTTT. This sequence encodes CNVGTGLNQPQHF. This chain connects TRBV29-1 to TRBJ1-5; 9 bases line up with TRBD1. Germline V gene sequence: CDR1 SQVTM, CDR2 ANQGSEA. The CDR3 spans 13 residues. Complete variable domain (other parts from reference TRBV29-1 and TRBJ1-5): SAVISQKPSRDICQRGTSLTIQCQVDSQVTMMFWYRQQPGQSLTLIATANQGSEATYESGFVIDKFPISRPNLTFSTLTVSNMSPEDSSIYLCNVGTGLNQPQHFGDGTRLSIL.

In the case of this clonotype: One junction end does not reproduce the germline sequence, and a read error may be involved. The gene calls are TRBV5-6 and TRBJ2-2; possible D gene TRBD2, 6 bases. The V gene's germline CDR1 is SGHDT and CDR2 YYEEEE. The length of the CDR3 is 15 residues. The CDR3 loop reads CAGSLFGSATGELFF. The CDR3 DNA sequence: TGTGCCGGCAGCTTGTTCGGGAGCGCTACCGGGGAGCTATTTTTT.

As to this clonotype: A much larger clone sits a single nucleotide away, making a read error possible. The chain carries TRBV28 and TRBJ1-1; TRBD1 agrees at 7 bases. From germline, CDR1 is MDHEN and CDR2 SYDVKM. This CDR3 is 14 amino acids long. Unmatched junction bases numbered 19, after V lost 10 bases and J lost 11 bases. The CDR3 spells CATRLPGTVGHAFF. The CDR3 nucleotides read TGTGCCACCAGACTCCCCGGGACAGTTGGGCATGCTTTCTTT.

On this clonotype: A much more abundant neighbour one base away suggests this may be a read error. The CDR3 here is CASSFVFGQGGTEAFF. The CDR3 coding sequence is TGTGCCAGCAGCTTCGTATTTGGACAGGGAGGCACTGAAGCTTTCTTT. The V gene is TRBV7-8, the J gene TRBJ1-1; the match to TRBD1 covers 8 bases. Germline V lookup: CDR1 SGHVS, CDR2 FQNEAQ. V shed 3 bases, J shed 4 bases, and the junction held 10 bases outside the gene matches. The CDR3 sequence is 16 residues long. Variable domain in full (rest from reference TRBV7-8 and TRBJ1-1): GAGVSQSPRYKVAKRGQDVALRCDPISGHVSLFWYQQALGQGPEFLTYFQNEAQLDKSGLPSDRFFAERPEGSVSTLKIQRTQQEDSAVYLCASSFVFGQGGTEAFFGQGTRLTVV.

Worth noting for this clonotype: Sequence at one end of the junction differs from germline and may be a read error. The V call is TRBV6-1, the J call TRBJ2-5; a possible D gene is TRBD2 (6 bases). The germline gives CDR1 MNHNS, CDR2 SASEGT. This CDR3 comprises 16 residues. The CDR3 protein is CASSDSTRVYQETHYF. The CDR3, as DNA: TGTGCCAGCAGTGACTCGACTAGGGTTTACCAAGAGACCCACTACTTC.

This clonotype appeared once. This clone may be a read error of a much larger clone one base away. This sequence joins TRBV7-9 and TRBJ1-5; 12 bases are a match to TRBD1. The V gene's germline CDR1 is SEHNR and CDR2 FQNEAQ (reference sequence). The CDR3 has 16 amino acids. The CDR3 DNA reads as TGTGCCAACAGCTTGGGGGACAGGGGGCAGGGTCAGCCCCAGCATTTT. Translating it yields CANSLGDRGQGQPQHF.

A note on this clonotype: The junction does not match germline at one end; this may be a read error. The rearrangement uses TRBV12-5 and TRBJ2-5; TRBD2 aligns across 8 bases. Germline lookup yields CDR1 LGHNT and CDR2 FRNRAP. This CDR3 spans 16 amino acids. The CDR3 nucleotides are TGTGCCAGTGGCATGAAACGGGAGGGGCTCAGAGAGACCCAGTACTTC. It translates to CASGMKREGLRETQYF.

This clonotype was recorded once. One junction end does not reproduce the germline sequence, and a read error may be involved. CDR3 loop: CASSQDREAGELFF. The CDR3 region has the DNA TGTGCCAGCAGTCAGGACAGGGAGGCCGGAGAGCTGTTTTTT. This chain connects TRBV6-5 to TRBJ2-2; TRBD1 agrees at 8 bases. This CDR3 is 14 amino acids long. Germline loops: CDR1 MNHEY, CDR2 SVGAGI.

Regarding this clonotype: With a much larger clone just one base away, this may be a read error. The CDR3 does not end in the conserved phenylalanine or tryptophan, so this is likely a read error. The genes are TRBV7-8 and TRBJ2-3; 10 nucleotides align to TRBD1. The CDR3 sequence is 19 residues long. V shed 5 bases and J 2 bases; nucleotides not matched to a gene: 16. Germline loops: CDR1 SGHVS, CDR2 FQNEAQ. The CDR3 sequence is CASSPGTGATYLPTDTQYI. The CDR3 DNA follows: TGTGCCAGCAGCCCGGGGACAGGGGCCACTTATCTACCCACAGATACGCAGTATATT.

The gene calls are TRBV7-9 and TRBJ1-3, with TRBD1 identical over 8 bases. Per the germline V gene, CDR1 is SEHNR and CDR2 is FQNEAQ (reference sequence). This CDR3 is built from 16 residues. The J segment lost 0 bases and the V segment lost 9 bases, leaving 10 bases of the junction unmatched. This CDR3 is CARSTRTGNSGNTIYF. CDR3 coding DNA: TGTGCCAGAAGCACTAGGACAGGGAACTCTGGAAACACCATATATTTT.

The chain joins TRBV20-1 to TRBJ2-1; 9 bases fit TRBD2. Germline CDR1 reads DFQATT; CDR2 reads SNEGSKA (reference sequence). This CDR3 is built from 11 residues. With 6 bases clipped from V and 10 bases from J, the junction kept 4 bases outside the gene matches. The CDR3 coding sequence is TGCAGTGCCGGTGGACTAGCGGAGCAGTTCTTC. Its translation is CSAGGLAEQFF.

On this clonotype itself: One end of the junction varies from germline; a read error may be responsible. This chain links TRBV4-2 with TRBJ2-5; 9 bases align to TRBD1. This CDR3 has 19 residues. Germline-derived CDR1 and CDR2 are LGHNA and YNFKEQ. This chain's CDR3 is CASSQGGTGTHPGEGTQYF. DNA for the CDR3: TGTGCCAGCAGTCAAGGAGGGACAGGGACCCATCCTGGGGAAGGGACCCAGTACTTC.

Of note for this clonotype: A single base separates this from a much larger clone, so it may be a read error. The rearrangement links TRBV7-9 to TRBJ1-1; D is unresolved. Germline V CDR1 and CDR2: SEHNR, FQNEAQ (reference sequence). CDR3 length: 15 amino acids. Here the CDR3 reads CGSSSPDAPNTEAFF. CDR3 nucleotides: TGTGGCAGCAGCTCCCCGGACGCCCCGAACACTGAAGCTTTCTTT. The full variable domain, completed using reference TRBV7-9 and TRBJ1-1, is DTGVSQNPRHKITKRGQNVTFRCDPISEHNRLYWYRQTLGQGPEFLTYFQNEAQLEKSRLLSDRFSAERPKGSFSTLEIQRTEQGDSAMYLCGSSSPDAPNTEAFFGQGTRLTVV.

This clonotype appeared once. The junction departs from germline at one end; a sequencing error may be responsible. The J gene is TRBJ2-7, the V gene TRBV4-2, with D perhaps being TRBD1 or TRBD2 (5 bases each). CDR1 and CDR2 from the germline V gene are LGHNA and YNFKEQ. This CDR3 has 17 residues. CDR3 nucleotide sequence: TGTGCCAGCACCCAAGATCCCGTGGGACGGGGTGGTTACGAGCAGTACTTC. Encoded protein: CASTQDPVGRGGYEQYF.

On this clonotype: This may be a read error: a much more frequent sequence differs by one nucleotide. The chain carries TRBV10-1 and TRBJ1-1, with 8 bases fitting TRBD1. The CDR3 contains 13 residues. V gave up 10 bases and J gave up 0 bases; unmatched junction bases: 4. Germline loops: CDR1 WNHNN, CDR2 SYGVQD (reference sequence). In DNA form, the CDR3 reads TGCGCCAACTCGGGACAGGTGAACACTGAAGCTTTCTTT. Its translation is CANSGQVNTEAFF.